The present entry profiles one TCR beta chain with its context. This specimen belongs to a study of human T cells and chemical hapten exposure. Time point reported: patch test 1, 2 weeks after DPC sensitization. Noted treatment: therapeutic diphenylcyclopropenone sensitization with weekly scalp DPC. As the library was built, unique molecular identifiers were attached to individual cDNA molecules. TCRdb reprocessed the RACE reads with MiXCR, giving one entry per CDR3 protein. This sample carries approximately 90,000 distinct CDR3 sequences, 12% of them seen once, and the ten largest clones take approximately 2.1%. Sequences were derived from whole blood, sampled in connection with sensitization to the hapten diphenylcyclopropenone (DPC). The sequence came from a woman aged 40 to 50 with alopecia areata. Some clones in this sample may be carry-over from other donors' samples.

Here the CDR3 reads CASSPTSDGELFF. The CDR3 DNA reads TGTGCCAGCAGCCCTACTAGCGACGGGGAGCTGTTTTTT. This chain uses TRBV7-3 with TRBJ2-2, with 7 bases aligning to TRBD2. The CDR3 has 13 amino acids. Germline CDR1 is SGHTA and CDR2 is FQGTGA. Unmatched junction bases numbered 4, after V lost 5 bases and J lost 7 bases.